This T cell receptor beta chain was identified during a study of blood T cell repertoires in COVID-19. The CDR3 contains 12 residues. V lost 5 bases to trimming and J lost 4 bases, with 8 bases between them. This clone was observed once. This same CDR3 is encoded by further DNA sequences in the sample. Profiling relied on immunoSEQ multiplex PCR, and the TCRdb table lists in-frame clones only, not all of them. The profile shows under 300,000 clones, around 90% of them singletons. What was sequenced was peripheral blood. This sequence originates from a man aged 25-45 years with COVID-19, enrolled during active disease. This chain uses TRBV12-3 or TRBV12-4 with TRBJ1-1; D is perhaps TRBD1 (5 bases). The CDR3 reads CASSRGGTEAFF. In DNA, the CDR3 is TGTGCCAGCAGTCGCGGGGGCACTGAAGCTTTCTTT.